One T cell receptor beta chain is described in this entry. The method was immunoSEQ multiplex PCR; TCRdb's version includes in-frame clones alone and lacks a portion of them. The sample records 45,000 to 65,000 clones, about 90% being singletons. This record belongs to a study of OX40 agonist ivuxolimab in advanced cancers. Study at large: Averaging approximately 60 years in age, with a range of roughly 20 to 90, the cohort was 80% to 90% male.

Trimming pared 0 bases from V and 4 bases from J, leaving 4 bases between. Germline V lookup: CDR1 SGHRS, CDR2 YFSETQ. This CDR3 contains 13 residues. The J gene is TRBJ2-2, the V gene TRBV5-1; D uncertain. Here the sequenced sample was CD4+ or CD8+ T cells sorted from blood, taken in a trial of the OX40 agonist ivuxolimab. The TCR was taken from an adult with an advanced solid tumor such as melanoma, head and neck, liver or kidney cancer. Here the CDR3 reads CASSLAITGELFF. The CDR3 bases are TGCGCCAGCAGCTTGGCCATCACCGGGGAGCTGTTTTTT. The entire variable domain, with the rest obtained from reference TRBV5-1 and TRBJ2-2, is as follows: KAGVTQTPRYLIKTRGQQVTLSCSPISGHRSVSWYQQTPGQGLQFLFEYFSETQRNKGNFPGRFSGRQFSNSRSEMNVSTLELGDSALYLCASSLAITGELFFGEGSRLTVL.